These 7 T cell receptor beta chains originate from one sample sequenced in a study of vaccination effects on CD4 cells after COVID-19. Their target antigens are unknown. Generated by immunoSEQ multiplex PCR, the TCRdb table keeps only in-frame clones and is missing some. This table holds approximately 74,000 clones, roughly 74% found once. Prior to sequencing, the ViraFEST assay stimulated PBMC with viral peptide pools, which expanded the antigen-specific CD4+ T cells. Cultured cells yielded isolated CD4+ T cells after 10 days. Vaccinated participants had no history of SARS-CoV-2 infection and tested negative for nucleocapsid antibodies. Sequences were derived from CD4+ T cells from PBMCs cultured with HCoV-NL63 spike peptides, sampled before COVID-19 vaccination. Every receptor here comes from a human donor who received a COVID-19 vaccine.

This clone is a singleton in its sample. The chain is built from TRBV19 and TRBJ1-4; D might be TRBD1 (6 bases). The germline gives CDR1 LNHDA, CDR2 SQIVND (reference sequence). Trimming removed 7 bases at V and 8 bases at J, with 20 bases between. There are 15 residues in the CDR3. The CDR3 DNA sequence: TGTGCCAGTACGGCCCCCGGGGGGCTGGGGGAAAAACTGTTTTTT. It yields the protein CASTAPGGLGEKLFF.

The chain joins TRBV27 to TRBJ2-2; 9 bases align to TRBD2. V dropped 7 bases and J dropped 4; count of bases not matched to a gene: 10. CDR3 size: 16 residues. Germline CDR1 and CDR2: MNHEY and SMNVEV (reference sequence). The CDR3 loop reads CASKPLASGITGELFF. The DNA of the CDR3 is TGTGCCAGCAAGCCGCTGGCTAGCGGGATCACCGGGGAGCTGTTTTTT.

This chain links TRBV6-5 with TRBJ2-1; 9 bases map to TRBD1. This CDR3 is 14 amino acids long. Germline CDR1 and CDR2: MNHEY and SVGAGI. V shed 4 bases, J shed 7 bases, and the junction held 5 bases outside the gene matches. CDR3 nucleotides: TGTGCCAGCAGTTCCCACAGGGGGCGAAATGAGCAGTTCTTC. Protein product: CASSSHRGRNEQFF.

The chain carries TRBV4-1 and TRBJ1-1, with D possibly TRBD1 on 5 matching bases. The V gene's germline CDR1 is MGHRA and CDR2 YSYEKL. The CDR3 is 14 amino acids. V lost 5 bases, J lost 4 bases, and 14 bases lay in between. The CDR3 loop reads CASSSPTRGTEAFF. The CDR3 DNA follows: TGCGCCAGCAGCTCCCCGACGAGGGGCACTGAAGCTTTCTTT.

V is TRBV18 and J is TRBJ2-3; 8 nucleotides align to TRBD1. This CDR3 contains 16 residues. After removal of 3 bases from V and 0 bases from J, the junction contained 5 bases not matched to a gene. Germline lookup yields CDR1 KGHSH and CDR2 LQKENI. The CDR3 loop reads CASSPRQGPSTDTQYF. The CDR3 DNA sequence: TGTGCCAGCTCACCCAGACAGGGGCCTAGCACAGATACGCAGTATTTT.

The rearrangement links TRBV4-1 to TRBJ1-6; tentative D call: TRBD1 (5 bases). Trimming pared 6 bases from V and 0 bases from J, leaving 21 bases between. The germline V gene encodes CDR1 MGHRA and CDR2 YSYEKL. There are 19 residues in the CDR3. CDR3 coding DNA: TGCGCCAGCAGACCGGGTTTGGGACCGAGAAGCTCCTATAATTCACCCCTCCACTTT. Encoded protein: CASRPGLGPRSSYNSPLHF.

V is TRBV5-6 and J is TRBJ1-5, with 8 bases that match TRBD1. J gave up 4 bases and V 1 base, and 4 bases lay outside the gene matches. Germline CDR1 and CDR2: SGHDT and YYEEEE. The length of the CDR3 is 15 residues. The CDR3 is CASSLRGQGNQPQHF. Here the CDR3 DNA reads TGTGCCAGCAGCTTGCGAGGACAGGGTAATCAGCCCCAGCATTTT.